The rows below give T cell receptor beta chains drawn from one sample of a study of T cells in Graves' hyperthyroidism and ophthalmopathy. TCRdb reprocessed the multiplex PCR reads via MiXCR and lists one record per CDR3 protein. The sample has some 360,000 distinct CDR3 sequences, 15% to 20% seen once. Sample: blood. The source is a woman between 35 and 50 years old with Graves' ophthalmopathy. The CDR3 runs from the conserved cysteine through the conserved F or W. D genes are given only for firm matches. Size is stated for part of the rows, as once, few or many counts, or as a class when the clone is expanded.

CDR3 protein	CDR3 DNA	clone size	D gene	V gene	J gene
CASSYAGQMNTEAFF	TGTGCCAGCAGTTACGCGGGACAGATGAACACTGAAGCTTTCTTT	few	TRBD1	TRBV6-2/TRBV6-3	TRBJ1-1
CASQSGLAGGKQYF	TGTGCCAGCCAATCTGGACTAGCGGGAGGGAAGCAGTACTTC	many	TRBD2	TRBV27	TRBJ2-7
CASSQDGGPNQPQHF	TGCGCCAGCAGCCAAGACGGGGGCCCCAATCAGCCCCAGCATTTT	many	.	TRBV4-1	TRBJ1-5
CASSLGGGPNTEAFF	TGTGCCAGCAGCTTGGGGGGCGGCCCGAACACTGAAGCTTTCTTT	.	.	TRBV7-2	TRBJ1-1
CASSRQGFGKAFF	TGTGCCAGCAGCCGACAGGGATTTGGTAAAGCTTTCTTT	many	TRBD1	TRBV28	TRBJ1-1
CASSPGIRAGGFQETQYF	TGTGCCAGCTCACCAGGGATTCGAGCGGGAGGATTCCAAGAGACCCAGTACTTC	many	TRBD2	TRBV18	TRBJ2-5
CASSTGVAEEAFF	TGTGCCAGCAGCACAGGGGTGGCTGAGGAAGCTTTCTTT	many	TRBD1	TRBV2	TRBJ1-1
CASSWLDRGPASEQYF	TGTGCCAGCAGCTGGTTAGACAGGGGGCCGGCCAGCGAGCAGTACTTC	.	TRBD1	TRBV11-1	TRBJ2-7
CASSPWTGAVFQHF	TGTGCCAGCAGTCCTTGGACAGGGGCGGTGTTCCAGCATTTT	many	TRBD1	TRBV27	TRBJ1-5
CASSGQGWNQPQHF	TGTGCCAGCAGTGGCCAGGGGTGGAATCAGCCCCAGCATTTT	many	.	TRBV28	TRBJ1-5
CASSGSGTAVYEQYF	TGTGCCAGCAGTGGATCCGGGACAGCGGTTTACGAGCAGTACTTC	many	TRBD1	TRBV2	TRBJ2-7
CASSQGTSGRETQETQYF	TGTGCCAGCAGTCAAGGGACTAGCGGGAGGGAGACCCAAGAGACCCAGTACTTC	.	TRBD2	TRBV12-3/TRBV12-4	TRBJ2-5
CSARGPTEAFF	TGCAGTGCTAGAGGTCCTACTGAAGCTTTCTTT	many	.	TRBV20-1	TRBJ1-1
CSVAVGYEQYF	TGCAGCGTTGCCGTCGGTTACGAGCAGTACTTC	many	.	TRBV29-1	TRBJ2-7
CASVTPGNTIYF	TGTGCCAGCGTTACCCCTGGAAACACCATATATTTT	.	.	TRBV6-5	TRBJ1-3
CASSSGPTSGTVSYEQYF	TGTGCCAGCAGTTCGGGACCAACATCCGGGACAGTCTCCTACGAGCAGTACTTC	many	TRBD1	TRBV28	TRBJ2-7
CASPPQGGSSYEQYF	TGTGCCAGCCCACCACAGGGAGGGAGTTCCTACGAGCAGTACTTC	many	.	TRBV6-5	TRBJ2-7
CAWSVSGHGYTF	TGTGCCTGGAGTGTATCAGGCCACGGCTACACCTTC	many	.	TRBV30	TRBJ1-2
CASSDRDRAYGNTIYF	TGTGCCAGCAGTGATAGGGACAGGGCCTACGGAAACACCATATATTTT	many	TRBD1	TRBV25-1	TRBJ1-3
CASSLKPQGEQYF	TGTGCCAGCAGCTTAAAACCCCAGGGAGAGCAGTACTTC	many	.	TRBV7-3	TRBJ2-7
CASELGGSGHYEQYF	TGCGCCAGCGAGTTAGGTGGTAGCGGACACTACGAGCAGTACTTC	many	.	TRBV5-1	TRBJ2-7
CASSRTGMNIQYF	TGTGCCAGCAGCCGGACAGGGATGAACATTCAGTACTTC	many	TRBD1	TRBV12-3/TRBV12-4	TRBJ2-4